The clone carrying this T cell receptor beta chain was seen many times. Its antigen is unknown. This record belongs to a study of metastatic and nonmetastatic thyroid tumors. The overall study: Repertoire data that came from the blood and tumor or nodule tissue of malignant and benign thyroid patients were compared.

The CDR3 is made up of 12 amino acids. The germline CDR1 and CDR2 sequences are SNHLY and FYNNEI. Trimming removed 5 bases from V and 8 bases from J, with 10 bases in between. Among the patients, none had received any treatment before thyroid surgery. Notes on the study in general: Across blood and tumor, TCR beta diversity in malignant thyroid tumors was reportedly significantly higher than in benign nodules.

Study processing details: Clinicopathological groups differed in CDR3, with these differences serving to build a distant-metastasis classifier for papillary thyroid cancer. TCRdb re-called the PCR reads through MiXCR. The V and J calls, along with clone size, are taken from TCRdb and not from the paper's own processing. The data contain about 92,000 clones, more than 12% of them singletons. This clonotype was sampled from a female donor with papillary thyroid cancer or a benign thyroid nodule (not recorded which). Some clones in this sample may be carry-over from other donors' samples. Specimen: blood. The V gene is TRBV2, the J gene TRBJ2-1; no clear D. The CDR3 sequence is CASSSGMDEQFF. The CDR3 nucleotides read TGTGCCAGCAGTTCGGGTATGGATGAGCAGTTCTTC.